Described below is a single T cell receptor beta chain sequence and its context. Its antigen is not identified. This sample is part of a study of T cell responses to AZD1222 COVID-19 vaccine. Notes on the study in general: Most donors were white British and more were female, and clonal diversity was possibly underestimated. Across spike, vaccine-associated CD4 TCRs were found, dominant at 160-218 and 743-854.

Assay: immunoSEQ multiplex PCR; the TCRdb copy retains only in-frame clones and omits some. The sample consists of some 99,000 clones, roughly 90% of them appearing once. In germline, CDR1 is SGHRS, CDR2 YFSETQ. V was shortened by 0 bases and J by 0 bases, with 13 bases between the two germline ends. The CDR3 loop spans 16 amino acids. The sequence was obtained from an adult who received the AZD1222 COVID-19 vaccine. Specimen: peripheral blood, collected 28 days after the second AZD1222 dose. The rearrangement links TRBV5-1 to TRBJ2-7, with D perhaps TRBD2 (5 bases). CDR3 residues: CASSLEAVGVSYEQYF. The CDR3, as DNA: TGCGCCAGCAGCTTGGAGGCAGTCGGGGTCTCCTACGAGCAGTACTTC.